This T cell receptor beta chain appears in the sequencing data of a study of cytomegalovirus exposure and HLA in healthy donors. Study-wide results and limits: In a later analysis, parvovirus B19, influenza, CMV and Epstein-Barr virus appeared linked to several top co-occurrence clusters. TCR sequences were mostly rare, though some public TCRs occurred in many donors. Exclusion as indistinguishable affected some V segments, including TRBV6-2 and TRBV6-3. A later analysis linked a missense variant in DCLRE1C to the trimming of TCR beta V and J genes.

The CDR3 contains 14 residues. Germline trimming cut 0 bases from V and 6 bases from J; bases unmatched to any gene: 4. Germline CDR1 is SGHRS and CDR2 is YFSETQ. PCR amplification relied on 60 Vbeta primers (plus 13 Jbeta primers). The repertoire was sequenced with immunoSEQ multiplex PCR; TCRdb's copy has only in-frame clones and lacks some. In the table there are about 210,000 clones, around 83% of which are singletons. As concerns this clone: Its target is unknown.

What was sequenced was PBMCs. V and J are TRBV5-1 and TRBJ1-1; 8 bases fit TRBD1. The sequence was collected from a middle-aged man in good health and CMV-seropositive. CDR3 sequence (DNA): TGCGCCAGCAGCTTGGGGACAGGGAGCGCTGAAGCTTTCTTT. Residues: CASSLGTGSAEAFF.